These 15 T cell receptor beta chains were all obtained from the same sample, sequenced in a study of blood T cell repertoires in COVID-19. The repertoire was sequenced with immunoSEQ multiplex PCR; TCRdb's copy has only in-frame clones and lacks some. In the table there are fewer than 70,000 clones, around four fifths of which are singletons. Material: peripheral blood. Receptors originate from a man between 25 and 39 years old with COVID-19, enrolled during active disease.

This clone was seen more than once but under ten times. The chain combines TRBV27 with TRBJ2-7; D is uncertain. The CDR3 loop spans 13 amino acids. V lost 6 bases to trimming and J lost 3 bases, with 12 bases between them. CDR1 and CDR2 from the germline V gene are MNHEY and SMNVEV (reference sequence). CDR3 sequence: CASSDNLDYEQYF. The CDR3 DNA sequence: TGTGCCAGCAGCGACAACTTGGACTACGAGCAGTACTTC.

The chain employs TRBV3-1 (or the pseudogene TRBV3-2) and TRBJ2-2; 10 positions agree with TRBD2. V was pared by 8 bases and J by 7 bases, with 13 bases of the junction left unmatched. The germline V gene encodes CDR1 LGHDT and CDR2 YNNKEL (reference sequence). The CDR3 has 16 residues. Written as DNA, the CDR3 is TGTGCCAGCGGTCTCACCGAGCGGGAGGGTCTCGGGGAGCTGTTTTTT. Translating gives CASGLTEREGLGELFF.

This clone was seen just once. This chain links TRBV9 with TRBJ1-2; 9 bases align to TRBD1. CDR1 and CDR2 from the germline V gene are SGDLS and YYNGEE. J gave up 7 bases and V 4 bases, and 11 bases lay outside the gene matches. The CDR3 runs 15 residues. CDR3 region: CASSLTVGTGIGYTF. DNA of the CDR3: TGTGCCAGCAGCTTAACGGTCGGGACAGGGATTGGCTACACCTTC.

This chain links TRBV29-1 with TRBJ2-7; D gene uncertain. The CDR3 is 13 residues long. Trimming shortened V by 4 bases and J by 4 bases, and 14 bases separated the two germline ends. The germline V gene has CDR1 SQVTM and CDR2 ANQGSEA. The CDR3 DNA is TGCAGCGTTGTTGGTCTTGGCCCTTACGAGCAGTACTTC. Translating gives CSVVGLGPYEQYF.

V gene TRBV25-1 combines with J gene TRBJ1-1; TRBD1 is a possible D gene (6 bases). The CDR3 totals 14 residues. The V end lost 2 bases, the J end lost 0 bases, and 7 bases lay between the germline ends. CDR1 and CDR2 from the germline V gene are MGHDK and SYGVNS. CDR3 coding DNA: TGTGCCAGCAGTGAACAGGGGATGAACACTGAAGCTTTCTTT. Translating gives CASSEQGMNTEAFF. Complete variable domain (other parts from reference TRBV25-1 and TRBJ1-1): EADIYQTPRYLVIGTGKKITLECSQTMGHDKMYWYQQDPGMELHLIHYSYGVNSTEKGDLSSESTVSRIRTEHFPLTLESARPSHTSQYLCASSEQGMNTEAFFGQGTRLTVV.

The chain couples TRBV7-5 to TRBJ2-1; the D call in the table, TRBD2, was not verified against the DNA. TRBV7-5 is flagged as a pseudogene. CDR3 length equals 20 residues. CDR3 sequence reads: CARSSRDLWGSESSYNEQFF. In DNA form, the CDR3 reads TGTGCCAGAAGCTCGAGAGACCTGTGGGGTAGCGAGAGCTCCTACAATGAGCAGTTCTTC.

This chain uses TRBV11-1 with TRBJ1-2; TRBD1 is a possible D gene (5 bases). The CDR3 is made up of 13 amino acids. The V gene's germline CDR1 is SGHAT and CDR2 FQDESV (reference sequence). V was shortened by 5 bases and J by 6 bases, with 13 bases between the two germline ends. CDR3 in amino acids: CASSRDSINGYTF. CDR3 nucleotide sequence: TGTGCCAGCAGCCGTGACAGTATAAATGGCTACACCTTC. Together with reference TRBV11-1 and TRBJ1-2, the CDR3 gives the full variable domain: EAEVAQSPRYKITEKSQAVAFWCDPISGHATLYWYRQILGQGPELLVQFQDESVVDDSQLPKDRFSAERLKGVDSTLKIQPAELGDSAMYLCASSRDSINGYTFGSGTRLTVV.

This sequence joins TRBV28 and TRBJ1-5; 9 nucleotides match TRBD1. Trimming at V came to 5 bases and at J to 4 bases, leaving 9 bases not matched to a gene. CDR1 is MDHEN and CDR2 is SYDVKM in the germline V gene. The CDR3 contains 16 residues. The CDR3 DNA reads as TGTGCCAGCAGTCCTAACAGGGGGCTCTGGAATCAGCCCCAGCATTTT. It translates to CASSPNRGLWNQPQHF.

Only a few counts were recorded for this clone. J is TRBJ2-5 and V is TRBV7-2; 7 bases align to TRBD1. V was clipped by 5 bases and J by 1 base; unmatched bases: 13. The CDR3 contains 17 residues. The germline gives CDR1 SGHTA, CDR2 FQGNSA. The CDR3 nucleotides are TGTGCCAGCAGCCCACAGGGGTATAGGCACTTCCAAGAGACCCAGTACTTC. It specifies CASSPQGYRHFQETQYF.

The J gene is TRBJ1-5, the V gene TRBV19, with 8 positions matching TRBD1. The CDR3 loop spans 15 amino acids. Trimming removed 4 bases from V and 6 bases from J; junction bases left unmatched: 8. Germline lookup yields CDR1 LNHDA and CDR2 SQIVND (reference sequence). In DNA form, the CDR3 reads TGTGCCAGTAGTAAGGGAGGACAGGGCGGTCAGCCCCAGCATTTT. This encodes CASSKGGQGGQPQHF.

Here the CDR3 reads CASSVGTGNQPQHF. CDR3 in DNA: TGTGCCAGCAGCGTCGGGACAGGCAATCAGCCCCAGCATTTT. The rearrangement joins TRBV5-4 to TRBJ1-5; 7 bases align to TRBD1. The CDR3 runs to 14 residues. J lost 2 bases, V lost 4 bases, and 3 bases had no gene match. Germline CDR1 reads SGHNT; CDR2 reads YYREEE (reference sequence).

Here the CDR3 reads CASSQERVSGYTF. The CDR3 DNA reads as TGTGCCAGCAGCCAAGAGCGAGTAAGCGGCTACACCTTC. The rearrangement joins TRBV3-1 (or the pseudogene TRBV3-2) to TRBJ1-2; D uncertain. CDR1 and CDR2 from the germline V gene are LGHDT and YNNKEL (reference sequence). Trimming stripped 0 bases from V and 8 bases from J, with 10 bases between. The CDR3 totals 13 residues.

This CDR3 reads CATSRAHPGQGGNEQFF. In DNA, the CDR3 is TGTGCCACCAGCCGAGCCCACCCGGGACAAGGGGGCAATGAGCAGTTCTTC. The chain couples TRBV15 to TRBJ2-1; TRBD1 might be the D (6 bases). Germline V gene data show CDR1 as LNHNV and CDR2 as YYDKDF (reference sequence). V was cut by 5 bases and J by 6 bases, with 23 bases left in between. This CDR3 contains 17 residues.

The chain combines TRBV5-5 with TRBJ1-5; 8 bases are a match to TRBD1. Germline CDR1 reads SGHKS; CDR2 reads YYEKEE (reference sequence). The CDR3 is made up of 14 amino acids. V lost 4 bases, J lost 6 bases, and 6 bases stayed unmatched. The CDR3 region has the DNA TGTGCCAGCAGCCTGACAGGGGATAGTCAGCCCCAGCATTTT. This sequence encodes CASSLTGDSQPQHF. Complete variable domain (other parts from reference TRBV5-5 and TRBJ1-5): DAGVTQSPTHLIKTRGQQVTLRCSPISGHKSVSWYQQVLGQGPQFIFQYYEKEERGRGNFPDRFSARQFPNYSSELNVNALLLGDSALYLCASSLTGDSQPQHFGDGTRLSIL.

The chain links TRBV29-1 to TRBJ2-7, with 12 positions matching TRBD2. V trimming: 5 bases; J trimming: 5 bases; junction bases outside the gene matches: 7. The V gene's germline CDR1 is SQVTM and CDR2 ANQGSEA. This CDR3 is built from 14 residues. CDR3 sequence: CSVLAGGPLHEQYF. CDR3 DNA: TGCAGCGTTCTAGCGGGAGGGCCACTCCACGAGCAGTACTTC.